This TCR beta chain was recorded in a study of T cell changes during pregnancy in multiple sclerosis. This table comes from immunoSEQ multiplex PCR, and its TCRdb copy is limited to in-frame clones, with some not included. The table records fewer than 45,000 clones, roughly 87% of them present only once. The CDR3 has 13 amino acids. V lost 7 bases to trimming and J lost 1 base, with 13 bases between them. CDR1 is SQVTM and CDR2 is ANQGSEA in the germline V gene. The source was CD8+ T cells from peripheral blood mononuclear cells, collected in the first trimester of pregnancy. This receptor was identified in a female donor with multiple sclerosis, enrolled in a pregnancy study. V gene TRBV29-1 combines with J gene TRBJ2-5, with D possibly TRBD1 on 6 matching bases. CDR3 nucleotides: TGCAGCGCGCTTCTGGACAGCCAAGAGACCCAGTACTTC. This codes for CSALLDSQETQYF.